These 32 T cell receptor beta chains were sequenced from one sample in a study of B cell selection in AIRE deficiency. This table comes from immunoSEQ multiplex PCR, and its TCRdb copy is limited to in-frame clones, with some not included. The sample lists approximately 18,000 clones; roughly 91% were seen once. Regulatory T cells were sorted as CD4+CD25hiCD127low/negative. The sample was CD4+CD25+ Tregs sorted from PBMCs. These receptors were obtained from a human donor in good health.

The J gene is TRBJ2-3, the V gene TRBV4-2, with 9 bases that match TRBD2. The CDR3 has 17 residues. The V gene end was trimmed by 2 bases and the J gene end by 6 bases; junction bases not matched to a gene: 12. CDR1 and CDR2 from the germline V gene are LGHNA and YNFKEQ. CDR3 bases: TGTGCCAGCAGCCAACGCCCTAGCGGGATTTCTACTGATACGCAGTATTTT. It specifies CASSQRPSGISTDTQYF.

This clone was seen a single time. The chain carries TRBV7-2 and TRBJ2-7, with D uncertain. The CDR3 has 14 amino acids. Germline CDR1 reads SGHTA; CDR2 reads FQGNSA. V lost 1 base and J 2 bases, leaving 9 bases between the germline ends. The CDR3 DNA reads TGTGCCAGCAGCTTAGTAGGGATTCCCTACGAGCAGTACTTC. The encoded protein is CASSLVGIPYEQYF.

The chain is built from TRBV6-1 and TRBJ1-4; D remains unclear. CDR3 length equals 14 residues. Germline V gene data show CDR1 as MNHNS and CDR2 as SASEGT. Trimming removed 3 bases from V and 8 bases from J, with 13 bases in between. CDR3: CASSEVGRREKLFF. The CDR3 DNA reads as TGTGCCAGCAGTGAGGTCGGTAGAAGGGAAAAACTGTTTTTT.

This CDR3 is CAWSSGFTHNSNQPQHF. For the CDR3, the DNA is TGTGCCTGGAGTTCCGGGTTCACACATAATAGCAATCAGCCCCAGCATTTT. The V and J genes are TRBV30 and TRBJ1-5; D unclear. The V end lost 2 bases, the J end lost 0 bases, and 17 bases lay between the germline ends. The germline gives CDR1 GTSNPN, CDR2 SVGIG (reference sequence). This CDR3 has 17 amino acids.

CDR3 sequence: CASSLRLADYNEQFF. The CDR3 DNA reads as TGTGCCAGCAGTTTAAGACTAGCGGATTACAATGAGCAGTTCTTC. The V and J genes are TRBV27 and TRBJ2-1; 9 nucleotides line up with TRBD2. V lost 2 bases and J lost 4; bases outside the gene matches: 3. The CDR3 loop spans 15 amino acids. Germline CDR1 MNHEY, CDR2 SMNVEV (reference sequence).

The V call is TRBV4-1, the J call TRBJ1-2, with TRBD1 matching over 11 bases. The germline V gene has CDR1 MGHRA and CDR2 YSYEKL. CDR3 length: 17 residues. Losses at the gene ends were 0 bases for V and 4 bases for J; bases not matched to a gene: 7. Here the CDR3 DNA reads TGCGCCAGCAGCCAAGATCTCCCAGGACAGGGGGCCTATGGCTACACCTTC. It is translated as CASSQDLPGQGAYGYTF.

The chain carries TRBV5-4 and TRBJ1-5; D remains ambiguous. Trimming took off 1 base at V and 4 bases at J, with 0 bases between the two ends. Germline V gene sequence: CDR1 SGHNT, CDR2 YYREEE (reference sequence). This CDR3 is 11 amino acids long. In DNA, the CDR3 is TGTGCCAGCAGCTTGAATCAGCCCCAGCATTTT. As protein: CASSLNQPQHF.

The V call is TRBV19, the J call TRBJ2-3; D is uncertain. Trimming removed 1 base at V and 4 bases at J, with 3 bases between. This CDR3 has 12 amino acids. The V gene's germline CDR1 is LNHDA and CDR2 SQIVND (reference sequence). The CDR3 bases are TGTGCCAGTAGTATAGTGGCAGATACGCAGTATTTT. It encodes CASSIVADTQYF.

The chain combines TRBV2 with TRBJ2-1; 7 nucleotides align to TRBD2. There are 13 residues in the CDR3. In germline, CDR1 is SNHLY, CDR2 FYNNEI. Losses at the gene ends were 8 bases for V and 4 bases for J; bases not matched to a gene: 5. The chain's CDR3 is CASSSGGYNEQFF. The DNA for the CDR3 is TGTGCCAGCTCTTCGGGGGGTTACAATGAGCAGTTCTTC.

The J gene is TRBJ2-1, the V gene TRBV6-1; maybe TRBD2 (6 bases). V dropped 5 bases and J dropped 2 bases, with 10 bases sitting between them. The germline CDR1 and CDR2 sequences are MNHNS and SASEGT. The CDR3 is 14 amino acids. CDR3 protein: CASSWEDAYNEQFF. The CDR3 DNA follows: TGTGCCAGCAGTTGGGAGGACGCCTACAATGAGCAGTTCTTC.

The genes are TRBV4-3 and TRBJ1-2, with a tentative D call TRBD1 (6 bases). From germline, CDR1 is LGHNA and CDR2 YSLEER. V lost 1 base and J lost 7, with 13 bases in between. This CDR3 region has 14 residues. The CDR3 loop is CASSQGTGLGGYTF. CDR3 DNA sequence: TGCGCCAGCAGCCAAGGTACAGGGTTGGGTGGCTACACCTTC.

Only one count was recorded for this clone. The V call is TRBV5-1, the J call TRBJ1-4, with no clear D. In germline, CDR1 is SGHRS, CDR2 YFSETQ. V was shortened by 0 bases and J by 0 bases, with 6 bases between the two germline ends. The CDR3 has 15 amino acids. The CDR3 region has the DNA TGCGCCAGCAGCTTGGCAGGAGCAACTAATGAAAAACTGTTTTTT. Its protein product is CASSLAGATNEKLFF.

V gene TRBV9 combines with J gene TRBJ1-1; D remains unclear. The germline gives CDR1 SGDLS, CDR2 YYNGEE. The CDR3 is 15 residues long. V lost 0 bases and J lost 0, with 9 bases in between. The CDR3 reads CASSVAADMNTEAFF. CDR3 DNA sequence: TGTGCCAGCAGCGTAGCCGCGGATATGAACACTGAAGCTTTCTTT.

The chain employs TRBV7-2 and TRBJ2-7; a possible D gene is TRBD1 (6 bases). From germline, CDR1 is SGHTA and CDR2 FQGNSA. This CDR3 has 13 residues. Deletions cut 4 bases from V and 2 bases from J, with 9 bases between. The CDR3 region is CASSSDRTYEQYF. CDR3 coding DNA: TGTGCCAGCAGCTCTGACAGGACCTACGAGCAGTACTTC.

The rearrangement links TRBV6-5 to TRBJ2-7, with 8 bases matching TRBD1. Per germline, CDR1 MNHEY and CDR2 SVGAGI. The CDR3 sequence is 16 residues long. V lost 4 bases and J lost 2; bases outside the gene matches: 10. CDR3 amino acids: CASSWAGTGQAYEQYF. CDR3 bases: TGTGCCAGCAGTTGGGCCGGGACAGGCCAAGCCTACGAGCAGTACTTC.

The rearrangement uses TRBV5-1 and TRBJ2-3, with 9 bases identical to TRBD2. Per the germline V gene, CDR1 is SGHRS and CDR2 is YFSETQ. The CDR3 sequence is 15 residues long. V was pared by 1 base and J by 4 bases, with 4 bases of the junction left unmatched. The CDR3, as DNA: TGCGCCAGCAGCTTGCTGATAGCGGGAGCAGATACGCAGTATTTT. Its translation is CASSLLIAGADTQYF.

The chain is built from TRBV18 and TRBJ2-1, with 9 positions matching TRBD2. CDR1 is KGHSH and CDR2 is LQKENI in the germline V gene. Losses at the gene ends were 3 bases for V and 5 bases for J; bases not matched to a gene: 2. There are 14 residues in the CDR3. CDR3 bases: TGTGCCAGCTCACCGGCTAGCGGGAACAATGAGCAGTTCTTC. This codes for CASSPASGNNEQFF.

Concerning this clone itself: Other DNA sequences in the sample encode the same CDR3. V and J are TRBV7-9 and TRBJ1-2, with D unresolved. CDR3 length: 13 amino acids. Germline loops: CDR1 SEHNR, CDR2 FQNEAQ (reference sequence). Between the trimmed V and J ends, which lost 6 bases and 8 bases, there was a span of 16 bases. The chain's CDR3 is CASRPPGRSGYTF. The DNA of the CDR3 is TGTGCCAGCAGACCACCAGGACGGTCGGGCTACACCTTC.

The genes are TRBV18 and TRBJ2-3, with TRBD1 identical over 9 bases. The CDR3 has 19 residues. Germline CDR1 and CDR2: KGHSH and LQKENI. V dropped 3 bases and J dropped 2; count of bases not matched to a gene: 15. CDR3 protein: CASSPRSLRTGASTDTQYF. DNA of the CDR3: TGTGCCAGCTCACCGCGATCTCTCCGGACAGGGGCGTCCACAGATACGCAGTATTTT.

V and J are TRBV2 and TRBJ2-7; 9 nucleotides align to TRBD2. The CDR3 covers 14 residues. Germline values: CDR1 SNHLY, CDR2 FYNNEI. The J segment lost 2 bases and the V segment lost 6 bases, leaving 5 bases of the junction unmatched. This CDR3 is CASSSGRPPYEQYF. The CDR3 DNA is TGTGCCAGCAGCAGCGGGAGGCCCCCCTACGAGCAGTACTTC. The full variable domain, completed using reference TRBV2 and TRBJ2-7, is EPEVTQTPSHQVTQMGQEVILRCVPISNHLYFYWYRQILGQKVEFLVSFYNNEISEKSEIFDDQFSVERPDGSNFTLKIRSTKLEDSAMYFCASSSGRPPYEQYFGPGTRLTVT.

J is TRBJ2-2 and V is TRBV4-2; 7 bases are shared with TRBD2. J was trimmed by 4 bases and V by 0 bases; bases with no gene match: 8. The CDR3 is made up of 17 amino acids. Germline V gene lookup returns CDR1 LGHNA and CDR2 YNFKEQ. CDR3 region: CASSQDLGRGLTGELFF. The CDR3 bases are TGTGCCAGCAGCCAAGACTTGGGGAGGGGCCTCACCGGGGAGCTGTTTTTT.

The chain joins TRBV6-4 to TRBJ2-5; possible D gene TRBD1, 5 bases. Trimming pared 0 bases from V and 5 bases from J, leaving 13 bases between. The CDR3 runs 15 residues. CDR1 MRHNA and CDR2 SNTAGT come from the germline V gene. CDR3 DNA: TGTGCCAGCAGTGACTCGCCGGCAGGGTCGGAGACCCAGTACTTC. It yields the protein CASSDSPAGSETQYF.

V is TRBV9 and J is TRBJ2-5, with 8 bases that match TRBD2. Trimming at V came to 0 bases and at J to 5 bases, leaving 9 bases not matched to a gene. CDR1 and CDR2 from the germline V gene are SGDLS and YYNGEE. CDR3 length equals 16 residues. CDR3 bases: TGTGCCAGCAGCGTAGGTGTCCGGGAGGGTTCGGAGACCCAGTACTTC. This sequence encodes CASSVGVREGSETQYF.

The chain links TRBV5-4 to TRBJ2-3; D could derive from TRBD1 or TRBD2 (5 bases each). The CDR3 extends over 15 amino acids. The V end lost 0 bases, the J end lost 4 bases, and 12 bases lay between the germline ends. Looked up from germline, CDR1 is SGHNT and CDR2 is YYREEE (reference sequence). For the CDR3, the DNA is TGTGCCAGCAGCTTGGGTGGGTTGGGGGCAGATACGCAGTATTTT. As protein: CASSLGGLGADTQYF.

The genes are TRBV5-4 and TRBJ2-3; the D gene could be TRBD1 or TRBD2 (5 bases each). Germline values: CDR1 SGHNT, CDR2 YYREEE (reference sequence). The length of the CDR3 is 17 residues. V was clipped by 0 bases and J by 5 bases, with 19 bases between them. CDR3 sequence (DNA): TGTGCCAGCAGCTTGGCCAGTAGAGGGGCACAGCGAGATACGCAGTATTTT. It is translated as CASSLASRGAQRDTQYF.

The chain is built from TRBV27 and TRBJ1-5; no firm D call. There are 15 residues in the CDR3. The V gene's germline CDR1 is MNHEY and CDR2 SMNVEV (reference sequence). The V gene lost 7 bases and the J gene lost 6 bases, with 19 bases spanning the gap. The CDR3 loop is CASNPRGRGAQPQHF. DNA for the CDR3: TGTGCCAGCAATCCTCGCGGGCGCGGTGCTCAGCCCCAGCATTTT.

This chain joins TRBV6-6 and TRBJ2-5, with a tentative D call TRBD2 (6 bases). The last part of the DNA fits TRBJ2-7 better; the J call may be wrong. The CDR3 has 15 residues. The V gene's germline CDR1 is MNHNY and CDR2 SVGAGI (reference sequence). The CDR3 DNA sequence: TGTGCCAGCAGCCCGCTAGCGAAGAGCTCCTACGAGCAGTACTTC. This encodes CASSPLAKSSYEQYF.

This clone has just a few counts. V and J are TRBV5-6 and TRBJ2-3; D unresolved. Germline V gene lookup returns CDR1 SGHDT and CDR2 YYEEEE. The ends were cut back, 4 bases at V and 6 bases at J, with 15 bases in the middle. CDR3 length: 14 residues. CDR3: CASSPLTHTDTQYF. Here the CDR3 DNA reads TGTGCCAGCAGCCCCTTGACGCACACGGATACGCAGTATTTT.

This sequence joins TRBV10-2 and TRBJ2-2; a weak D match, TRBD2 (6 bases). The germline V gene encodes CDR1 WSHSY and CDR2 SAAADI. The CDR3 sequence is 14 residues long. The germline V and J ends were trimmed by 6 bases and 6 bases, with 14 bases remaining between them. CDR3 coding DNA: TGCGCCAGCAGGGAGGGACTGGCCCCCGGGGAGCTGTTTTTT. Its protein is CASREGLAPGELFF.

On this clone: A much larger clone lies a single base off, so this may be a read error. This chain links TRBV11-2 with TRBJ2-7; 10 nucleotides match TRBD1. Germline V lookup: CDR1 SGHAT, CDR2 FQNNGV. V lost 5 bases to trimming and J lost 6 bases; unmatched junction nucleotides: 7. This CDR3 is 14 amino acids long. The CDR3 DNA reads TGTGCCAGCAGCCACCGACAGGGGGCGAGCGAGCAGTACTTC. Its translation: CASSHRQGASEQYF.

The chain employs TRBV10-2 and TRBJ2-6, with D unclear. Germline CDR1 WSHSY, CDR2 SAAADI. The CDR3 has 13 residues. V shed 6 bases and J shed 2 bases, with 5 bases lying between them. The CDR3 coding sequence is TGCGCCAGCAGAGAGGCTGGGGCCAACGTCCTGACTTTC. It specifies CASREAGANVLTF.

The chain links TRBV10-2 to TRBJ2-7, with TRBD2 matching over 13 bases. Losses at the gene ends were 6 bases for V and 5 bases for J; bases not matched to a gene: 4. The CDR3 has 14 amino acids. Germline CDR1 is WSHSY and CDR2 is SAAADI. The CDR3 DNA follows: TGCGCCAGCAGAACTAGCGGGAGGGCCCACGAGCAGTACTTC. Its protein is CASRTSGRAHEQYF.